What follows is one T cell receptor (beta chain) and its context. The data belong to a study of T cell responses to AZD1222 COVID-19 vaccine. Trimming stripped 0 bases from V and 0 bases from J, with 9 bases between. Germline CDR1 MGHRA, CDR2 YSYEKL. The CDR3 is 16 residues long. Generated by immunoSEQ multiplex PCR, the TCRdb table keeps only in-frame clones and is missing some. Among 100,000 to 150,000 clones listed, 92% were seen once. Material: peripheral blood, obtained on day 0 of AZD1222 vaccination. The TCR originated in an adult in good health. J is TRBJ1-5 and V is TRBV4-1; D remains unclear. CDR3 DNA sequence: TGCGCCAGCAGCCAAGATCGTGTCCTTAGCAATCAGCCCCAGCATTTT. Translation gives CASSQDRVLSNQPQHF.